Listed below are T cell receptor beta chains from one sample, sequenced in a study of glioma-infiltrating T cells. TCRdb recomputed calls from the multiplex PCR reads with MiXCR, one row per CDR3 protein. The top ten hold under 35% of the sample, which has 100,000 to 150,000 distinct CDR3 sequences, about 25% seen once. Sequencing used glioma tissue, nonneoplastic brain tissue, or PBMCs (not recorded which). The origin of the receptors is a human donor with low-grade glioma or glioblastoma, undergoing nonglioma brain surgery, or in good health (not recorded which). CDR3s include the opening cysteine and the closing phenylalanine or tryptophan. The order of the fields is CDR3 protein, V gene, J gene.

CDR3: CATSDLPGQGPDTQYF
V: TRBV24-1
J: TRBJ2-3

CDR3: CASSSITTGTQYF
V: TRBV7-2
J: TRBJ2-3

CDR3: CASSPQGTRTDTQYF
V: TRBV7-9
J: TRBJ2-3

CDR3: CSAHVPGLAGGLNEQFF
V: TRBV20-1
J: TRBJ2-1

CDR3: CASSQETWNTEAFF
V: TRBV14
J: TRBJ1-1

CDR3: CSAGGLDTRAQYF
V: TRBV20-1
J: TRBJ2-5

CDR3: CASSPLPVTPTEAFF
V: TRBV18
J: TRBJ1-1

CDR3: CASSGRKYTEAFF
V: TRBV14
J: TRBJ1-1

CDR3: CASSLGQGLRETQYF
V: TRBV4-1
J: TRBJ2-5

CDR3: CASIRTSGGVYEQFF
V: TRBV19
J: TRBJ2-1

CDR3: CSAKPPALAGLLETQYF
V: TRBV20-1
J: TRBJ2-5

CDR3: CASSFRRDATYPYGYTF
V: TRBV11-2
J: TRBJ1-2

CDR3: CASSYSMDADTQYF
V: TRBV6-2/TRBV6-3
J: TRBJ2-3

CDR3: CAIGHRGSSGNTIYF
V: TRBV10-3
J: TRBJ1-3

CDR3: CASSPARLFEAFF
V: TRBV11-2
J: TRBJ1-1

CDR3: CASSTGTSGGQTQYF
V: TRBV5-1
J: TRBJ2-5

CDR3: CSASGSPATIYF
V: TRBV20-1
J: TRBJ1-3

CDR3: CASSQDLADGGTEAFF
V: TRBV4-1
J: TRBJ1-1

CDR3: CASRLAGGGYNEQFF
V: TRBV6-1
J: TRBJ2-1

CDR3: CSATAQTGTWQGQFF
V: TRBV20-1
J: TRBJ2-1